This T cell receptor (beta chain) was sequenced for a study of blood T cell repertoires in COVID-19. Study as a whole: The United States, Italy and Spain were the sources of the acute and convalescent COVID-19 samples. The cDNA or gDNA used as material had been derived from T cells, B-cell-depleted T cells, or PBMCs.

The germline V gene encodes CDR1 SGHTA and CDR2 FQGNSA. Trimming removed 2 bases from V and 3 bases from J, with 14 bases in between. The CDR3 has 15 residues. As handled by the study authors: Cell counts per sample came from amplifying reference gene primers. Clones were read by immunoSEQ multiplex PCR, and TCRdb kept only the in-frame ones, dropping some. Clone size and the V and J calls come from that table; the DNA yielded D and trimming. Here the sample spans 110,000 or so clones, 85% to 90% being singletons. J is TRBJ2-7 and V is TRBV7-2; weak D call: TRBD2 (6 bases). The TCR was taken from a man aged 65-85 years with active or convalescent COVID-19. The sample was peripheral blood. The CDR3 DNA reads as TGTGCCAGCAGCTTAATGGCGGGGCCCGGCTACGAGCAGTACTTC. Amino acids: CASSLMAGPGYEQYF.